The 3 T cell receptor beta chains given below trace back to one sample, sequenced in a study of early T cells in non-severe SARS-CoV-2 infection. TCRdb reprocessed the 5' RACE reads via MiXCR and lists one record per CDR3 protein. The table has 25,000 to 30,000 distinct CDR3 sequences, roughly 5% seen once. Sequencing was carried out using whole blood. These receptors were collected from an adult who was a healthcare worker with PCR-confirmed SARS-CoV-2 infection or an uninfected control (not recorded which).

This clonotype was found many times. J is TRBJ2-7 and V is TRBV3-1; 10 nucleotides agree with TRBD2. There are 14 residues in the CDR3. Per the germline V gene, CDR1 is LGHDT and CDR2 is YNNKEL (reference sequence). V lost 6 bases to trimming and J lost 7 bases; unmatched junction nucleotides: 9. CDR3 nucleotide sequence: TGTGCCAGCAGAGGAGCGGGAGGGTCTAAAGAGCAGTACTTC. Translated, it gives CASRGAGGSKEQYF.

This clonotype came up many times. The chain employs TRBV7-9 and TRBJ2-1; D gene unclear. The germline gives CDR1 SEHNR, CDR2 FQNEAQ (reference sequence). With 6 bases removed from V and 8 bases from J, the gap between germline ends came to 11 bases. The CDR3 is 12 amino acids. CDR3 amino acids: CASRRAVDEQFF. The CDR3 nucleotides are TGTGCCAGCAGGCGTGCGGTGGATGAGCAGTTCTTC.

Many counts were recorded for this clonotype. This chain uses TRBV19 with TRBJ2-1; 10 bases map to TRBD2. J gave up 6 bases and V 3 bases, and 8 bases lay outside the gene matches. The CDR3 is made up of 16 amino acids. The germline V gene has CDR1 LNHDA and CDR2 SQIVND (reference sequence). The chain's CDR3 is CASSIIAGGHGNEQFF. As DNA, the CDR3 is TGTGCCAGTAGTATTATAGCGGGAGGACACGGCAATGAGCAGTTCTTC.